These 23 T cell receptor beta chains share one sample of origin, sequenced in a study of identical twins. TCRdb re-called the 5' RACE reads through MiXCR, storing one row per CDR3 protein. The sample shows hundreds of thousands of distinct CDR3 sequences, around an eighth of them seen only once. The sample also formed part of further work on yellow fever vaccine responses in identical twins.

Sequences were obtained from PBMCs. The receptors were gathered from a woman between 18 and 29 years old in good health.

The chain recombines TRBV5-1 with TRBJ2-1; no clear D gene. The CDR3 covers 16 residues. V gave up 0 bases and J gave up 8 bases, with 18 bases separating them. Germline V CDR1 and CDR2: SGHRS, YFSETQ. The CDR3 bases are TGCGCCAGCAGCTTGGCGGGTCAAGAACCTCAGGATGAGCAGTTCTTC. Its translation is CASSLAGQEPQDEQFF.

In its sample, this clonotype was seen a few times. This chain connects TRBV7-2 to TRBJ1-6; D unresolved. This CDR3 spans 15 amino acids. The V gene's germline CDR1 is SGHTA and CDR2 FQGNSA. V was cut by 9 bases and J by 0 bases, with 12 bases left in between. In nucleotides, the CDR3 is TGTGCCAGTAAACTTGGGAGCTCCTATAATTCACCCCTCCACTTT. It codes for CASKLGSSYNSPLHF.

The chain has TRBV20-1 and TRBJ2-1; TRBD2 matches at 11 bases. The CDR3 totals 17 residues. The germline V gene has CDR1 DFQATT and CDR2 SNEGSKA (reference sequence). J gave up 4 bases and V 0 bases, and 8 bases lay outside the gene matches. DNA for the CDR3: TGCAGTGCTAGAGACCCCTATAGCGGGAGGGCTTACAATGAGCAGTTCTTC. Translated: CSARDPYSGRAYNEQFF.

This clonotype was picked up many times. The rearrangement links TRBV5-1 to TRBJ1-3; D unresolved. The V gene's germline CDR1 is SGHRS and CDR2 YFSETQ. The CDR3 length is 14 residues. V lost 0 bases, J lost 6 bases, and 10 bases lay in between. CDR3: CASSLDGRINTIYF. DNA for the CDR3: TGCGCCAGCAGCTTGGACGGGAGGATAAACACCATATATTTT.

This clonotype occurred a few times. The rearrangement links TRBV3-1 to TRBJ2-2; 8 bases line up with TRBD1. V shed 3 bases, J shed 1 base, and the junction held 1 base outside the gene matches. CDR3 length equals 15 residues. Germline lookup yields CDR1 LGHDT and CDR2 YNNKEL (reference sequence). The CDR3 DNA reads as TGTGCCAGCAGCCATGGGACAGGGAACACCGGGGAGCTGTTTTTT. As protein: CASSHGTGNTGELFF.

The gene calls are TRBV3-1 and TRBJ2-1; D is undetermined. Trimming pared 1 base from V and 9 bases from J, leaving 13 bases between. The V gene's germline CDR1 is LGHDT and CDR2 YNNKEL (reference sequence). The length of the CDR3 is 14 residues. The CDR3 reads CASSQVSRKGEQFF. CDR3 nucleotides: TGTGCCAGCAGCCAAGTATCGAGGAAGGGTGAGCAGTTCTTC.

This clonotype came up a few times. The V call is TRBV24-1, the J call TRBJ2-7; 7 bases line up with TRBD2. The V gene end was trimmed by 5 bases and the J gene end by 1 base; junction bases not matched to a gene: 10. The CDR3 is 16 residues long. Germline CDR1 reads KGHDR; CDR2 reads SFDVKD. The CDR3 bases are TGTGCCACCAGTGCCATCGGGGCGGGAGAGTCCTACGAGCAGTACTTC. Protein product: CATSAIGAGESYEQYF.

The rearrangement uses TRBV7-2 and TRBJ2-3; 12 nucleotides match TRBD1. The germline CDR1 and CDR2 sequences are SGHTA and FQGNSA. The CDR3 has 15 amino acids. V shed 5 bases and J 7 bases; nucleotides not matched to a gene: 7. The chain's CDR3 is CASSAGTGGAYTQYF. The CDR3 DNA is TGTGCCAGCAGCGCAGGGACAGGGGGCGCGTATACGCAGTATTTT.

This clonotype has a handful of counts. V gene TRBV20-1 combines with J gene TRBJ1-2; the D gene is possibly TRBD1 (5 bases). Per germline, CDR1 DFQATT and CDR2 SNEGSKA (reference sequence). The CDR3 covers 13 residues. With 6 bases removed from V and 8 bases from J, the gap between germline ends came to 19 bases. The CDR3 sequence: CSAGIQEGQGYTF. The DNA for the CDR3 is TGCAGTGCAGGGATTCAGGAGGGGCAAGGCTACACCTTC.

The chain is built from TRBV7-8 and TRBJ2-1; D might be TRBD1 or TRBD2, each matching 5 bases. The germline V gene encodes CDR1 SGHVS and CDR2 FQNEAQ. This CDR3 has 16 residues. V shed 5 bases and J shed 8 bases, with 22 bases lying between them. The CDR3 DNA reads as TGTGCCAGCAGCGTACGGACTTACCCCTGGGGGTATGAGCAGTTCTTC. Amino acids: CASSVRTYPWGYEQFF. Together with reference TRBV7-8 and TRBJ2-1, the CDR3 gives the full variable domain: GAGVSQSPRYKVAKRGQDVALRCDPISGHVSLFWYQQALGQGPEFLTYFQNEAQLDKSGLPSDRFFAERPEGSVSTLKIQRTQQEDSAVYLCASSVRTYPWGYEQFFGPGTRLTVL.

This clonotype appeared a few times. The chain's CDR3 is CASSMAPREAFF. DNA of the CDR3: TGTGCCAGTAGTATGGCCCCTCGTGAAGCTTTCTTT. The genes are TRBV19 and TRBJ1-1; D gene ambiguous. V lost 3 bases and J lost 7, with 9 bases in between. CDR1 is LNHDA and CDR2 is SQIVND in the germline V gene (reference sequence). The CDR3 covers 12 residues.

The chain combines TRBV12-3 or TRBV12-4 with TRBJ2-7, with 9 bases matching TRBD2. The length of the CDR3 is 15 residues. J gave up 1 base and V 5 bases, and 6 bases lay outside the gene matches. The CDR3 DNA is TGTGCCAGCAGTCCCCGGAGCGGGAGGTCCTACGAGCAGTACTTC. It translates to CASSPRSGRSYEQYF.

This clonotype was observed a handful of times. This rearrangement joins TRBV6-5 to TRBJ2-5; 7 bases align to TRBD2. Germline V gene lookup returns CDR1 MNHEY and CDR2 SVGAGI. The CDR3 has 14 residues. V was clipped by 1 base and J by 5 bases; unmatched bases: 4. CDR3 nucleotides: TGTGCCAGCAGTTACTGGGCGGGGGTGGAGACCCAGTACTTC. Protein product: CASSYWAGVETQYF.

A few counts support this clonotype. The chain recombines TRBV5-1 with TRBJ2-3; 13 bases align to TRBD2. The germline V gene encodes CDR1 SGHRS and CDR2 YFSETQ. The junction had 8 bases not matched to a gene; V was cut back by 4 bases and J by 6 bases. The CDR3 extends over 16 amino acids. In nucleotides, the CDR3 is TGCGCCAGCAGCCAACTAGCGGGGGGGGTCGAGGATACGCAGTATTTT. Its translation: CASSQLAGGVEDTQYF. Full variable domain (remainder filled in from reference TRBV5-1 and TRBJ2-3): KAGVTQTPRYLIKTRGQQVTLSCSPISGHRSVSWYQQTPGQGLQFLFEYFSETQRNKGNFPGRFSGRQFSNSRSEMNVSTLELGDSALYLCASSQLAGGVEDTQYFGPGTRLTVL.

This clonotype was counted only a few times. The chain couples TRBV5-6 to TRBJ2-3; D remains ambiguous. Per germline, CDR1 SGHDT and CDR2 YYEEEE. This CDR3 is 14 amino acids long. Trimming removed 4 bases at V and 8 bases at J, with 17 bases between. In DNA, the CDR3 is TGTGCCAGCAGCCCCTCCTGGTCTGCGTCTACGCAGTATTTT. Translating it yields CASSPSWSASTQYF. Full variable domain (remainder filled in from reference TRBV5-6 and TRBJ2-3): DAGVTQSPTHLIKTRGQQVTLRCSPKSGHDTVSWYQQALGQGPQFIFQYYEEEERQRGNFPDRFSGHQFPNYSSELNVNALLLGDSALYLCASSPSWSASTQYFGPGTRLTVL.

This clonotype was observed at least ten times. This chain links TRBV6-1 with TRBJ1-3; D gene unclear. The ends were cut back, 7 bases at V and 0 bases at J, with 10 bases in the middle. Germline-derived CDR1 and CDR2 are MNHNS and SASEGT. The CDR3 sequence is 14 residues long. This CDR3 reads CASTTDHSGNTIYF. In nucleotides, the CDR3 is TGTGCCAGCACCACAGATCACTCTGGAAACACCATATATTTT.

This clonotype was counted ten times or more. J is TRBJ2-3 and V is TRBV11-1, with TRBD2 matching 11 bases. Germline CDR1 and CDR2: SGHAT and FQDESV (reference sequence). This CDR3 is built from 18 residues. Germline trimming cut 5 bases from V and 2 bases from J; bases unmatched to any gene: 12. The CDR3 loop reads CASSVGSGTSGFTDTQYF. DNA for the CDR3: TGTGCCAGCAGCGTAGGATCCGGGACTAGCGGTTTCACAGATACGCAGTATTTT.

V usage is TRBV7-9 and J usage is TRBJ2-7; 7 nucleotides agree with TRBD2. V lost 5 bases, J lost 7 bases, and 17 bases stayed unmatched. The germline gives CDR1 SEHNR, CDR2 FQNEAQ (reference sequence). CDR3 size: 16 residues. The CDR3 DNA follows: TGTGCCAGCAGCGGAACCACTAGCGAGATTGTGGGAGAGCAGTACTTC. Residues: CASSGTTSEIVGEQYF.

This clonotype was recorded many times. The chain couples TRBV28 to TRBJ2-1; D is ambiguous. The V end lost 6 bases, the J end lost 13 bases, and 16 bases lay between the germline ends. The length of the CDR3 is 12 residues. CDR1 and CDR2 from the germline V gene are MDHEN and SYDVKM. CDR3 DNA sequence: TGTGCCAGCAGCCCCAGACATAACCGTCAGTTCTTC. This sequence encodes CASSPRHNRQFF.

A remark on this clonotype: Its ends do not fully match the called genes, so a read error is possible. The chain employs TRBV5-1 and TRBJ2-1, with TRBD1 identical over 7 bases. Germline values: CDR1 SGHRS, CDR2 YFSETQ. This CDR3 region has 16 residues. The CDR3 region is CAGSWTGQRNYNEQFF. CDR3 in DNA: TGCGCCGGCAGCTGGACGGGACAGCGTAACTACAATGAGCAGTTCTTC.

This clonotype was counted between two and nine times. The rearrangement uses TRBV27 and TRBJ2-2; the D gene is possibly TRBD1 (6 bases). With 4 bases removed from V and 0 bases from J, the gap between germline ends came to 12 bases. The CDR3 is 16 amino acids. Germline V gene sequence: CDR1 MNHEY, CDR2 SMNVEV (reference sequence). The CDR3 bases are TGTGCCAGCAGTTCGCAGGGGCTGGCGAACACCGGGGAGCTGTTTTTT. This translates into CASSSQGLANTGELFF.

The CDR3, as DNA: TGTGCCAGCAGCTTAAGCGACAGGGCTCACAATGAGCAGTTCTTC. Translating gives CASSLSDRAHNEQFF. The rearrangement joins TRBV7-6 to TRBJ2-1; 7 nucleotides agree with TRBD1. The CDR3 extends over 15 amino acids. Germline CDR1 SGHVS, CDR2 FNYEAQ. Trimming took 2 bases from V and 5 from J; bases not matched to a gene: 6.

A few counts support this clonotype. The chain has TRBV20-1 and TRBJ1-5, with D unresolved. The CDR3 consists of 12 residues. Germline V gives CDR1 DFQATT, CDR2 SNEGSKA (reference sequence). The germline V and J ends were trimmed by 5 bases and 3 bases, with 8 bases remaining between them. This CDR3 reads CSAGGVNQPQHF. As DNA, the CDR3 is TGCAGTGCTGGCGGCGTCAATCAGCCCCAGCATTTT.